This is a list of T cell receptor beta chains from one sample in a study of blood T cell repertoires in COVID-19. The method was immunoSEQ multiplex PCR; TCRdb's version includes in-frame clones alone and lacks a portion of them. The sample lists fewer than 35,000 clones, approximately 91% occurring once. Sequencing was performed on peripheral blood. Source of these receptors: an elderly woman with active or convalescent COVID-19. The CDR3 runs from the conserved cysteine through the conserved F or W. The D gene is left open where the match is weak. Size tells how often a clone was seen (once, few, many) or the class of an expanded clone, and some rows leave it out.

V	size	D	length	J	CDR3	DNA
TRBV7-9	-	TRBD1	16	TRBJ1-2	CASSLARDRGRDGYTF	TGTGCCAGCAGCCTCGCTCGGGACAGGGGGAGGGATGGCTACACCTTC
TRBV11-2	-	-	14	TRBJ1-2	CASSLLHGNYGYTF	TGTGCCAGCAGCTTGCTGCACGGGAACTATGGCTACACCTTC
TRBV28	once	TRBD2	15	TRBJ2-3	CASSSAGGPRNTQYF	TGTGCCAGCAGTTCGGCGGGGGGGCCAAGAAATACGCAGTATTTT
TRBV10-3	-	TRBD1	16	TRBJ2-1	CAISEPGQANYNEQFF	TGTGCCATCAGTGAGCCAGGACAGGCGAACTACAATGAGCAGTTCTTC
TRBV3-1/TRBV3-2	-	-	15	TRBJ1-1	CASSQETVLNTEAFF	TGTGCCAGCAGCCAAGAGACAGTGCTGAACACTGAAGCTTTCTTT
TRBV5-4	-	TRBD2	16	TRBJ2-5	CASSLPGGGYQETQYF	TGTGCCAGCAGCTTGCCAGGCGGGGGTTACCAAGAGACCCAGTACTTC
TRBV2	-	TRBD1	15	TRBJ2-1	CAGATGGLRGSEQFF	TGTGCCGGGGCTACAGGGGGCCTCCGCGGGAGTGAGCAGTTCTTC
TRBV6-6	-	-	16	TRBJ1-4	CASSYPPSGTNEKLFF	TGTGCCAGCAGTTACCCGCCGTCAGGTACTAATGAAAAACTGTTTTTT
TRBV7-9	-	TRBD1	15	TRBJ2-5	CASSTRTGVGETQYF	TGTGCCAGCAGCACTCGGACAGGGGTCGGGGAGACCCAGTACTTC
TRBV5-1	-	-	16	TRBJ1-6	CASSPGAGQGNSPLHF	TGCGCCAGCAGCCCTGGGGCAGGGCAAGGGAATTCACCCCTCCACTTT
TRBV18	few	-	17	TRBJ2-1	CASSPTITGETYNEQFF	TGTGCCAGCTCACCAACTATTACAGGCGAGACCTACAATGAGCAGTTCTTC
TRBV2	-	-	14	TRBJ2-3	CASSGLTSTDTQYF	TGTGCCAGCAGTGGACTGACTAGCACAGATACGCAGTATTTT
TRBV10-1	-	TRBD1	16	TRBJ2-2	CASSAGTGGYTGELFF	TGCGCCAGCAGTGCCGGGACAGGGGGATACACCGGGGAGCTGTTTTTT
TRBV5-1	-	-	13	TRBJ2-7	CASSSGRGYEQYF	TGCGCCAGCAGCTCGGGCAGGGGATACGAGCAGTACTTC
TRBV10-3	once	-	10	TRBJ1-2	CATYSGGYTF	TGTGCCACCTACTCAGGGGGCTACACCTTC
TRBV9	-	-	14	TRBJ1-6	CASSVAPDNSPLHF	TGTGCCAGCAGCGTAGCGCCAGATAATTCACCCCTCCACTTT
TRBV25-1	once	TRBD1	17	TRBJ1-3	CASSARTGPSRGNTIYF	TGTGCCAGCAGTGCCAGGACAGGACCGTCCCGTGGAAACACCATATATTTT
TRBV5-8	-	-	14	TRBJ1-6	CASSPGGTNSPLHF	TGTGCCAGCAGCCCGGGAGGGACTAATTCACCCCTCCACTTT
TRBV28	-	-	13	TRBJ1-1	CASSLTGVTEAFF	TGTGCCAGCAGTTTAACCGGGGTCACTGAAGCTTTCTTT
TRBV15	-	TRBD2	19	TRBJ2-2	CATSRVGIQLAGGPGELFF	TGTGCCACCAGCAGAGTTGGAATCCAGCTCGCGGGGGGGCCCGGGGAGCTGTTTTTT
TRBV5-5	once	-	12	TRBJ2-3	CASMAFTDTQYF	TGTGCCAGCATGGCTTTCACAGATACGCAGTATTTT
TRBV9	few	-	14	TRBJ2-2	CASSSQQWTGELFF	TGTGCCAGCAGCTCCCAGCAGTGGACTGGGGAGCTGTTTTTT
TRBV24-1	-	-	13	TRBJ2-3	CATRGIGADTQYF	TGTGCCACCAGGGGTATAGGGGCAGATACGCAGTATTTT
TRBV7-8	-	TRBD1	16	TRBJ1-6	CASSPRTGEAGSPLHF	TGTGCCAGCAGCCCCCGGACAGGGGAAGCGGGATCACCCCTCCACTTT
TRBV5-1	-	-	15	TRBJ1-1	CASRSGEYKNTEAFF	TGCGCCAGCAGATCGGGGGAGTACAAGAACACTGAAGCTTTCTTT
TRBV3-1/TRBV3-2	-	TRBD2	14	TRBJ2-7	CASSPSGGNYEQYF	TGTGCCAGCAGCCCTAGCGGGGGAAACTACGAGCAGTACTTC
TRBV10-3	-	-	15	TRBJ2-7	CAISDISGESYEQYF	TGTGCCATCAGTGATATATCGGGGGAATCCTACGAGCAGTACTTC
TRBV5-1	-	-	13	TRBJ1-1	CASSLQENTEAFF	TGCGCCAGCAGCTTACAGGAAAACACTGAAGCTTTCTTT
TRBV4-1	-	-	15	TRBJ2-5	CASSQGLAGEETQYF	TGCGCCAGCAGCCAAGGCCTAGCAGGAGAAGAGACCCAGTACTTC
TRBV11-2	-	TRBD2	17	TRBJ2-5	CASSLRGGAGGGETQYF	TGTGCCAGCAGCTTACGCGGTGGAGCGGGGGGAGGGGAGACCCAGTACTTC
TRBV6-5	-	-	14	TRBJ1-2	CASSYSRGINGYTF	TGTGCCAGCAGTTACTCGCGGGGTATCAATGGCTACACCTTC
TRBV5-4	-	-	15	TRBJ1-6	CASSIPGQANSPLHF	TGTGCCAGCAGCATTCCGGGACAAGCTAATTCACCCCTCCACTTT
TRBV9	-	TRBD2	16	TRBJ2-3	CASSAEAGGRTDTQYF	TGTGCCAGCAGCGCAGAAGCGGGGGGACGCACAGATACGCAGTATTTT
TRBV18	-	TRBD2	16	TRBJ2-7	CASSPKAAGGEYEQYF	TGTGCCAGCTCACCAAAAGCGGCGGGGGGCGAGTACGAGCAGTACTTC
TRBV7-8	few	-	13	TRBJ2-7	CASIPPRTYEQYF	TGTGCCAGCATACCACCCAGGACCTACGAGCAGTACTTC
TRBV28	-	-	14	TRBJ2-7	CASSLGAAKYEQYF	TGTGCCAGCAGTTTGGGGGCGGCCAAATACGAGCAGTACTTC
TRBV11-2	-	TRBD2	16	TRBJ2-1	CASSFLPGLGGGEQFF	TGTGCCAGCAGCTTCCTTCCGGGACTAGGGGGTGGTGAGCAGTTCTTC
TRBV6-1	-	-	13	TRBJ1-5	CASSEARGQPQHF	TGTGCCAGCAGTGAAGCTCGGGGACAGCCCCAGCATTTT
TRBV2	-	-	13	TRBJ1-1	CASNFRVDTEAFF	TGTGCCAGCAATTTCAGGGTTGACACTGAAGCTTTCTTT
TRBV6-4	-	-	14	TRBJ1-1	CASSPWAAATEAFF	TGTGCCAGCAGCCCCTGGGCAGCCGCCACTGAAGCTTTCTTT
TRBV30	-	-	15	TRBJ1-6	CAWIPGGRDNSPLHF	TGTGCCTGGATCCCCGGAGGCAGAGATAATTCACCCCTCCACTTT
TRBV2	-	TRBD1	16	TRBJ1-2	CASSEAGGQTIYGYTF	TGTGCCAGCAGTGAAGCGGGGGGACAGACCATCTATGGCTACACCTTC
TRBV7-9	-	-	15	TRBJ2-3	CASSLRNTEADTQYF	TGTGCCAGCAGCTTAAGGAATACAGAAGCAGATACGCAGTATTTT
TRBV5-6	-	TRBD1	17	TRBJ1-5	CASSSGTGLNSNQPQHF	TGTGCCAGCAGCTCCGGGACAGGCCTTAATAGCAATCAGCCCCAGCATTTT
TRBV6-5	-	TRBD1	13	TRBJ1-5	CASSPDRVQPQHF	TGTGCCAGCAGTCCAGACAGGGTTCAGCCCCAGCATTTT
TRBV4-1	-	TRBD2	17	TRBJ2-5	CASSQDRGGVGQETQYF	TGCGCCAGCAGCCAAGATCGGGGGGGGGTTGGTCAAGAGACCCAGTACTTC
TRBV7-6	-	-	17	TRBJ2-7	CASSLAAAQLRSHEQYF	TGTGCCAGCAGCTTAGCGGCGGCTCAGCTTCGGAGCCACGAGCAGTACTTC
TRBV6-6	-	-	15	TRBJ1-2	CASSYSPEINYGYTF	TGTGCCAGCAGTTACTCGCCGGAGATAAACTATGGCTACACCTTC
TRBV12-1	-	-	13	TRBJ1-2	CASSLAGFGGYTF	TGTGCCAGCAGCTTGGCGGGCTTTGGTGGCTACACCTTC
TRBV7-9	-	TRBD1	11	TRBJ2-5	CASSSRTGLYF	TGTGCCAGCAGCTCACGGACAGGGTTGTACTTC
TRBV5-1	-	-	14	TRBJ2-7	CASSLGGGPYEQYF	TGCGCCAGCAGCTTGGGGGGCGGCCCCTACGAGCAGTACTTC
TRBV6-5	-	TRBD1	15	TRBJ2-7	CASSYSRQGDYEQYF	TGTGCCAGCAGTTACTCGCGGCAGGGGGACTACGAGCAGTACTTC
TRBV3-1/TRBV3-2	-	TRBD2	16	TRBJ2-5	CASSQVGAGGLETQYF	TGTGCCAGCAGCCAAGTTGGGGCGGGGGGGCTCGAGACCCAGTACTTC
TRBV9	once	TRBD1	17	TRBJ2-3	CASSPQDRGVFPDTQYF	TGTGCCAGCAGCCCACAGGACAGGGGGGTTTTTCCAGATACGCAGTATTTT
TRBV7-9	-	-	15	TRBJ1-2	CASSLAGGSNYGYTF	TGTGCCAGCAGCTTAGCGGGGGGGTCTAACTATGGCTACACCTTC
TRBV4-1	-	-	14	TRBJ1-1	CASSQEVRRTEAFF	TGCGCCAGCAGCCAAGAAGTTCGGAGGACTGAAGCTTTCTTT